What follows are 29 T cell receptor beta chains derived from one specimen sequenced in a study of blood T cell repertoires in COVID-19 (dated by TCRdb to between 2020 and 2021). Receptor amplification or capture employed the immunoSEQ multiplex PCR assay. What TCRdb holds here is the immuneACCESS table cut down to in-frame rearrangements. Part of the clones is not present; checked against another copy, under half of the missing clones reflect an unresolved V gene, and the others are unexplained. The sample has about 190,000 clones on record, around 80% of them singletons. The ten top clones hold 2.8% of the sample. The sequenced sample was peripheral blood. These receptors all come from a woman at least 80 years old with active or convalescent COVID-19.

The V and J genes are TRBV5-1 and TRBJ1-1, with unresolved D. CDR1 is SGHRS, CDR2 YFSETQ, per germline. V lost 0 bases to trimming and J lost 3 bases, with 9 bases between them. The CDR3 extends over 14 amino acids. CDR3 DNA sequence: TGCGCCAGCAGCTTGGCCGGTCCGGACACTGAAGCTTTCTTT. It encodes CASSLAGPDTEAFF.

On this clone: This specimen includes other DNA sequences encoding the same CDR3. The chain combines TRBV1 with TRBJ1-1. TRBV1 corresponds to a pseudogene. This CDR3 is 14 amino acids long. The CDR3 bases are TGCACCAGTAGCCAAGGCGGGCGTAACACTGAAGCTTTCTTT. The encoded protein is CTSSQGGRNTEAFF.

The chain carries TRBV6-5 and TRBJ2-7; 9 nucleotides agree with TRBD1. The germline CDR1 and CDR2 sequences are MNHEY and SVGAGI. The CDR3 runs to 15 residues. J was trimmed by 4 bases and V by 4 bases; bases with no gene match: 8. As DNA, the CDR3 is TGTGCCAGCAGTTCTGGACAGGGGAAAAGGTACGAGCAGTACTTC. This sequence encodes CASSSGQGKRYEQYF.

The chain couples TRBV7-2 to TRBJ1-5, with 9 bases aligning to TRBD1. This CDR3 has 17 amino acids. The germline V gene has CDR1 SGHTA and CDR2 FQGNSA. V gave up 2 bases and J gave up 7 bases; unmatched junction bases: 12. As DNA, the CDR3 is TGTGCCAGCAGCTTATTCGCGGGGACAGGGCTCGGGCAGCCCCAGCATTTT. Translating gives CASSLFAGTGLGQPQHF.

This clone was seen just once. The chain recombines TRBV28 with TRBJ2-7; 9 nucleotides agree with TRBD1. Unmatched junction bases numbered 7, after V lost 5 bases and J lost 2 bases. The CDR3 is 15 residues long. Germline loops: CDR1 MDHEN, CDR2 SYDVKM. CDR3 in amino acids: CASSPQTGGAYEQYF. CDR3 DNA sequence: TGTGCCAGCAGTCCGCAGACAGGGGGGGCCTACGAGCAGTACTTC.

In its sample, this clone was seen a few times. The rearrangement joins TRBV5-8 to TRBJ2-7, with 9 bases fitting TRBD1. CDR3 length equals 13 residues. Unmatched junction bases numbered 3, after V lost 5 bases and J lost 3 bases. CDR1 is SGHTS and CDR2 is YDEGEE in the germline V gene. CDR3 protein: CASRQTGGYEQYF. For the CDR3, the DNA is TGTGCCAGCAGACAGACAGGGGGCTACGAGCAGTACTTC.

This chain uses TRBV7-2 with TRBJ2-7, with no clear D. This CDR3 comprises 14 residues. In germline, CDR1 is SGHTA, CDR2 FQGNSA. V was clipped by 5 bases and J by 2 bases, with 13 bases between them. The chain's CDR3 is CASSPMTATYEQYF. The CDR3, as DNA: TGTGCCAGCAGCCCCATGACTGCAACCTACGAGCAGTACTTC.

CDR3 sequence: CASLRETGGINEQFF. CDR3 bases: TGTGCCAGCCTACGGGAGACTGGGGGAATCAATGAGCAGTTCTTC. J is TRBJ2-1 and V is TRBV6-5, with D possibly being TRBD2 (6 bases). In germline, CDR1 is MNHEY, CDR2 SVGAGI. This CDR3 spans 15 amino acids. V was trimmed by 8 bases and J by 6 bases, leaving 20 bases between them.

This clone has more than one count but fewer than ten. The rearrangement links TRBV2 to TRBJ1-3, with D perhaps TRBD1 (6 bases). The CDR3 length is 15 residues. The ends were cut back, 10 bases at V and 0 bases at J, with 16 bases in the middle. Germline loops: CDR1 SNHLY, CDR2 FYNNEI. The CDR3 loop reads CAILPRDNSGNTIYF. CDR3 bases: TGTGCCATCCTCCCCCGGGACAACTCTGGAAACACCATATATTTT.

The chain links TRBV11-2 to TRBJ2-7; a weak D match, TRBD2 (6 bases). The CDR3 sequence is 15 residues long. V gave up 1 base and J gave up 1 base, with 11 bases separating them. Germline V gives CDR1 SGHAT, CDR2 FQNNGV. CDR3: CASSLAGVPSYEQYF. DNA of the CDR3: TGTGCCAGCAGCTTAGCGGGGGTCCCTTCCTACGAGCAGTACTTC.

The rearrangement uses TRBV7-9 and TRBJ2-5; possible D gene TRBD1, 5 bases. This CDR3 has 13 amino acids. CDR1 is SEHNR and CDR2 is FQNEAQ in the germline V gene (reference sequence). V shed 1 base and J shed 4 bases, with 7 bases lying between them. This CDR3 reads CASSLGTRETQYF. In DNA form, the CDR3 reads TGTGCCAGCAGCTTAGGGACAAGAGAGACCCAGTACTTC.

This clone was found a few times. The rearrangement uses TRBV19 and TRBJ1-2; 7 nucleotides align to TRBD1. This CDR3 region has 15 residues. V dropped 5 bases and J dropped 2; count of bases not matched to a gene: 8. Germline loops: CDR1 LNHDA, CDR2 SQIVND (reference sequence). CDR3 DNA sequence: TGTGCCAGTAGTGGAGGCCGCAGGGGGAACTATGGCTACACCTTC. This encodes CASSGGRRGNYGYTF.

The CDR3 reads CASSPLRTDRVSYEQYF. CDR3 DNA: TGTGCCAGCAGTCCCCTACGAACAGACAGGGTCTCCTACGAGCAGTACTTC. The chain has TRBV28 and TRBJ2-7, with 7 bases fitting TRBD1. This CDR3 region has 17 residues. Per the germline V gene, CDR1 is MDHEN and CDR2 is SYDVKM. The J segment lost 0 bases and the V segment lost 5 bases, leaving 13 bases of the junction unmatched.

The rearrangement links TRBV6-2 or TRBV6-3 to TRBJ1-1; tentatively, D is TRBD1 (5 bases). Germline assignment: CDR1 MNHEY and CDR2 SVGEGT. This CDR3 comprises 13 residues. Trimming shortened V by 0 bases and J by 5 bases, and 7 bases separated the two germline ends. The CDR3 region is CASSYSKGTEAFF. The CDR3 region has the DNA TGTGCCAGCAGTTACTCAAAGGGGACTGAAGCTTTCTTT.

This sequence joins TRBV4-1 and TRBJ1-3; D gene uncertain. The CDR3 totals 16 residues. From germline, CDR1 is MGHRA and CDR2 YSYEKL. Trimming shortened V by 0 bases and J by 1 base, and 10 bases separated the two germline ends. The CDR3 loop is CASSQENSVSGNTIYF. The CDR3 DNA reads as TGCGCCAGCAGCCAAGAGAACAGTGTGTCTGGAAACACCATATATTTT.

This clone was recorded only once. The rearrangement uses TRBV7-9 and TRBJ1-1, with D uncertain. Germline-derived CDR1 and CDR2 are SEHNR and FQNEAQ (reference sequence). The CDR3 has 13 residues. V gave up 5 bases and J gave up 10 bases, with 17 bases separating them. The CDR3: CASSVSGRLLAFF. The CDR3 bases are TGTGCCAGCAGCGTCTCAGGCCGCCTATTAGCTTTCTTT.

V and J are TRBV5-1 and TRBJ1-2; 7 bases are a match to TRBD1. Germline CDR1 reads SGHRS; CDR2 reads YFSETQ. The CDR3 sequence is 13 residues long. Unmatched junction bases numbered 8, after V lost 5 bases and J lost 7 bases. This CDR3 is CASSPDRAFGYTF. In DNA form, the CDR3 reads TGCGCCAGCAGTCCCGACAGGGCCTTTGGCTACACCTTC.

The V gene is TRBV5-1, the J gene TRBJ2-3, with a tentative D call TRBD2 (5 bases). This CDR3 spans 14 amino acids. Trimming cost V 5 bases and J 2 bases, with 12 bases left between them. The V gene's germline CDR1 is SGHRS and CDR2 YFSETQ. The CDR3 spells CASRETGSTDTQYF. CDR3 sequence (DNA): TGCGCCAGCAGAGAAACGGGGTCCACAGATACGCAGTATTTT.

The chain recombines TRBV2 with TRBJ2-2, with D maybe TRBD2 (5 bases). Germline V gene sequence: CDR1 SNHLY, CDR2 FYNNEI. V lost 2 bases to trimming and J lost 3 bases, with 10 bases between them. The CDR3 is 15 residues long. CDR3 DNA: TGTGCCAGCAGTGAAACGGGGATCCACACCGGGGAGCTGTTTTTT. It specifies CASSETGIHTGELFF.

The chain uses TRBV2 and TRBJ2-2, with D possibly TRBD2 on 6 matching bases. CDR3 size: 15 residues. V shed 8 bases and J shed 5 bases, with 18 bases lying between them. CDR1 SNHLY and CDR2 FYNNEI come from the germline V gene. This chain's CDR3 is CASRGTGDSTGELFF. The CDR3 DNA is TGTGCCAGCCGGGGGACTGGAGATTCGACCGGGGAGCTGTTTTTT.

The chain carries TRBV3-1 (or the pseudogene TRBV3-2) and TRBJ2-7; a weak D match, TRBD1 (6 bases). V dropped 1 base and J dropped 1 base, with 20 bases sitting between them. CDR1 and CDR2 from the germline V gene are LGHDT and YNNKEL (reference sequence). The CDR3 has 18 amino acids. The CDR3 nucleotides are TGTGCCAGCAGCCAAGGGAGGACAGATCTTCCGAAGTCCTACGAGCAGTACTTC. Protein sequence: CASSQGRTDLPKSYEQYF.

The chain is built from TRBV5-1 and TRBJ2-1, with 7 bases aligning to TRBD2. This CDR3 has 14 amino acids. Germline CDR1 is SGHRS and CDR2 is YFSETQ. Trimming took 4 bases from V and 3 from J; bases not matched to a gene: 4. CDR3: CASSRGLGYNEQFF. CDR3 in DNA: TGCGCCAGCAGCCGCGGACTAGGCTACAATGAGCAGTTCTTC.

This clone showed up just a few times. The genes are TRBV7-2 and TRBJ2-1; D may be TRBD2 (5 bases). The germline V and J ends were trimmed by 6 bases and 0 bases, with 6 bases remaining between them. The germline V gene has CDR1 SGHTA and CDR2 FQGNSA. CDR3 length: 13 amino acids. CDR3 bases: TGTGCCAGCAGACTAGACTCCTACAATGAGCAGTTCTTC. Encoded protein: CASRLDSYNEQFF.

The chain combines TRBV7-2 with TRBJ2-3; D perhaps matches TRBD2 (6 bases). Trimming cost V 5 bases and J 6 bases, with 15 bases left between them. Germline V gene lookup returns CDR1 SGHTA and CDR2 FQGNSA. This CDR3 has 14 amino acids. CDR3 coding DNA: TGTGCCAGCAGCCCGGGACTGGCTTCCGATACGCAGTATTTT. This translates into CASSPGLASDTQYF. Filled out from reference TRBV7-2 and TRBJ2-3, the complete variable domain reads GAGVSQSPSNKVTEKGKDVELRCDPISGHTALYWYRQSLGQGLEFLIYFQGNSAPDKSGLPSDRFSAERTGGSVSTLTIQRTQQEDSAVYLCASSPGLASDTQYFGPGTRLTVL.

The rearrangement links TRBV5-6 to TRBJ1-1, with D unclear. V lost 1 base to trimming and J lost 6 bases, with 10 bases between them. The CDR3 is 13 amino acids. Germline lookup yields CDR1 SGHDT and CDR2 YYEEEE. CDR3 loop: CASSLQLLPEAFF. CDR3 coding DNA: TGTGCCAGCAGCTTGCAACTGCTCCCTGAAGCTTTCTTT.

This rearrangement joins TRBV27 to TRBJ1-1; possibly TRBD1 for D (6 bases). V was pared by 7 bases and J by 0 bases, with 12 bases between. The CDR3 is 14 amino acids. In germline, CDR1 is MNHEY, CDR2 SMNVEV (reference sequence). The CDR3 DNA follows: TGTGCCAGCACTCGAGACAGGCTGAACACTGAAGCTTTCTTT. It yields the protein CASTRDRLNTEAFF.

J is TRBJ2-1 and V is TRBV3-1 (or the pseudogene TRBV3-2), with 7 bases identical to TRBD1. Germline loops: CDR1 LGHDT, CDR2 YNNKEL (reference sequence). The CDR3 spans 15 residues. With V trimmed by 5 bases and J by 4 bases, 8 bases remained unmatched. This CDR3 reads CASSEGQTPYNEQFF. The CDR3 DNA sequence: TGTGCCAGCAGCGAGGGACAGACACCTTACAATGAGCAGTTCTTC.

The chain combines TRBV10-2 with TRBJ1-1; TRBD1 aligns across 9 bases. The junction had 9 bases not matched to a gene; V was cut back by 7 bases and J by 6 bases. The germline CDR1 and CDR2 sequences are WSHSY and SAAADI. The CDR3 is 14 residues long. The DNA for the CDR3 is TGCGCCAGCACCCAAGACAGGGGGAGCCCTGAAGCTTTCTTT. Translated, it gives CASTQDRGSPEAFF.

This clone occurred once. The rearrangement links TRBV6-1 to TRBJ1-2, with 11 bases aligning to TRBD1. The CDR3 runs 15 residues. Trimming removed 2 bases from V and 2 bases from J; junction bases left unmatched: 1. CDR1 is MNHNS and CDR2 is SASEGT in the germline V gene. This CDR3 reads CASSERDRGNYGYTF. The DNA for the CDR3 is TGTGCCAGCAGTGAACGGGACAGGGGGAACTATGGCTACACCTTC.